The T cell receptor (beta chain) described here comes from a study of vaccination effects on CD4 cells after COVID-19. Germline CDR1 LGHNA, CDR2 YNFKEQ. This CDR3 has 17 amino acids. V lost 0 bases to trimming and J lost 2 bases; unmatched junction nucleotides: 5. CD4+ T cells were isolated after 10 days of culture. The participants, recipients of two vaccine doses, got either BNT162b2 or mRNA-1273. Clones were sequenced by immunoSEQ multiplex PCR, and TCRdb holds only the in-frame ones, with some missing. The sample records about 40,000 clones, around 73% being singletons. Concerning this clone itself: What it binds is not known.

J is TRBJ2-5 and V is TRBV4-2, with 11 bases that match TRBD2. This TCR was sampled from a human donor who received a COVID-19 vaccine. The material sequenced was CD4+ T cells from PBMCs cultured without peptide, taken after COVID-19 vaccination. This CDR3 is CASSQEPSGGMQETQYF. Here the CDR3 DNA reads TGTGCCAGCAGCCAAGAGCCTAGCGGGGGGATGCAAGAGACCCAGTACTTC.